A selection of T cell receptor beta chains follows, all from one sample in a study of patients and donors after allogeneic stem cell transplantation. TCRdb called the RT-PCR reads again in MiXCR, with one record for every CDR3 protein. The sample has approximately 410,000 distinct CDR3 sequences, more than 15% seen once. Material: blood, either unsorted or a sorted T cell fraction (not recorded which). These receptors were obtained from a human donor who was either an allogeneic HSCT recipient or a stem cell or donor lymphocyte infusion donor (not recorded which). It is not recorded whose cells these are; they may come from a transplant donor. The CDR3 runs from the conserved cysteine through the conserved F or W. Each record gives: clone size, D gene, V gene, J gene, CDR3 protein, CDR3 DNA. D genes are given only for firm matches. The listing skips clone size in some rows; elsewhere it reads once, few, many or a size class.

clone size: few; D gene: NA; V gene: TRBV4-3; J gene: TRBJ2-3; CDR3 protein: CASSQDDSAGSRNTQYF; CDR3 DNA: TGCGCCAGCAGCCAAGATGATTCCGCGGGTTCACGGAATACGCAGTATTTT
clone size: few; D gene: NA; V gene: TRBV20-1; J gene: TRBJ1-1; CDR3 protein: CSARDGGVGNTEAFF; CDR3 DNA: TGCAGTGCTAGAGATGGGGGGGTGGGGAACACTGAAGCTTTCTTT
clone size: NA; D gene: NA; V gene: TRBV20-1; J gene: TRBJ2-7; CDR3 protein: CSAQTGGRSYEQSF; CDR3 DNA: TGCAGTGCCCAAACAGGAGGCCGATCCTACGAGCAGTCCTTC
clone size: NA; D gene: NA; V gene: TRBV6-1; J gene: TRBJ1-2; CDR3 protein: CASNPGGFGGYTF; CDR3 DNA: TGTGCCAGCAATCCGGGGGGTTTTGGTGGCTACACCTTC
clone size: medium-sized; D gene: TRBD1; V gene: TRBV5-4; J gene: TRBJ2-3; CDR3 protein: CASSPGRGYTQYF; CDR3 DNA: TGTGCCAGCAGCCCCGGCAGGGGGTATACGCAGTATTTT
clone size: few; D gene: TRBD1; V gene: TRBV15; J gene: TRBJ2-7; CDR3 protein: CATSRGRDRDHEQYF; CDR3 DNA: TGTGCCACCAGCAGGGGCCGGGACAGGGACCACGAGCAGTACTTC
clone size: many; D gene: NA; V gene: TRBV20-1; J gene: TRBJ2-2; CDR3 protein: CSASSSGISRRELFF; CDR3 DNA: TGCAGTGCTAGCTCCAGCGGCATTAGTAGGAGGGAGCTGTTTTTT
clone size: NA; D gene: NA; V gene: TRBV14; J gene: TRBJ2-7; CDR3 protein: CASSQTGTGPYEQYF; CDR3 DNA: TGTGCCAGCAGCCAAACCGGGACTGGGCCCTACGAGCAGTACTTC
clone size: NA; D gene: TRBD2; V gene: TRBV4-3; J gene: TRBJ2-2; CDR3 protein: CASSQGLLAGANTGELFF; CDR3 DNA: TGCGCCAGCAGCCAAGGCCTACTAGCGGGGGCGAACACCGGGGAGCTGTTTTTT
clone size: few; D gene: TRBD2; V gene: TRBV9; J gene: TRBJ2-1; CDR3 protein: CASSLSTSGKHNEQFF; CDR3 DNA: TGTGCCAGCAGTCTTTCGACTAGCGGAAAACACAATGAGCAGTTCTTC
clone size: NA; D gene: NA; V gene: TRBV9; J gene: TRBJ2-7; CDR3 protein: CASSVGRKGQGTYEQYF; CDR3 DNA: TGTGCCAGCAGCGTAGGGCGGAAGGGACAAGGAACCTACGAGCAGTACTTC
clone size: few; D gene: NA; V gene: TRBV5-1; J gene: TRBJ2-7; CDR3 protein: CATGASPYEQYF; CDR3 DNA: TGCGCCACCGGGGCTTCTCCTTACGAGCAGTACTTC
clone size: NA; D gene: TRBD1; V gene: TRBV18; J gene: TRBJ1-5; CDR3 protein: CASSPNADPGGAQHF; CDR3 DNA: TGTGCCAGCTCACCCAACGCGGATCCAGGGGGAGCCCAGCATTTT
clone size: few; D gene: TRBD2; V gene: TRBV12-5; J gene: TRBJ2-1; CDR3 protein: CASGPGTSGGDEQFF; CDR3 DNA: TGTGCTAGTGGTCCCGGGACTAGCGGAGGGGATGAGCAGTTCTTC
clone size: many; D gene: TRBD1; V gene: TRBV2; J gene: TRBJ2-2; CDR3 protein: CASRWTGPRGELFF; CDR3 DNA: TGTGCCAGCAGGTGGACAGGACCTCGCGGGGAGCTGTTTTTT
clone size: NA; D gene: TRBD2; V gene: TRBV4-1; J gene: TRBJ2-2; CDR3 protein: CASSPLAGGPNGELFF; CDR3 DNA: TGCGCCAGCAGCCCCCTAGCGGGGGGGCCTAACGGGGAGCTGTTTTTT
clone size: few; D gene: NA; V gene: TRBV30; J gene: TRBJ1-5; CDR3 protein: CAWSVPRRLNQPQHF; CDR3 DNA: TGTGCCTGGAGTGTCCCCCGGCGGCTCAATCAGCCCCAGCATTTT
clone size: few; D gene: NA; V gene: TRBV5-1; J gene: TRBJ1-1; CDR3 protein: CASSLVAGVGTEAFF; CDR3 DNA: TGCGCCAGCAGCTTGGTAGCGGGGGTTGGGACTGAAGCTTTCTTT
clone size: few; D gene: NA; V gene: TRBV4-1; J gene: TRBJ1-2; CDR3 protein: CASSQITGFLSGYTF; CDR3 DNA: TGCGCCAGCAGCCAGATCACCGGGTTCCTTTCTGGCTACACCTTC
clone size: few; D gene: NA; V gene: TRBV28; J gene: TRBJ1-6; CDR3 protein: CASSYRGIGSPLHF; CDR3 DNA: TGTGCCAGCAGTTACCGTGGGATCGGATCACCCCTCCACTTT
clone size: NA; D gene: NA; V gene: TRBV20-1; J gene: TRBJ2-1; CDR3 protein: CSALLRQSSYNEQFF; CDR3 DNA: TGCAGTGCTCTTCTTCGACAGTCCTCCTACAATGAGCAGTTCTTC
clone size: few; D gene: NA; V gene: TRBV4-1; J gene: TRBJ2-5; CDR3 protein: CASSQVRVETQYF; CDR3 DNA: TGCGCCAGCAGCCAAGTAAGGGTAGAGACCCAGTACTTC
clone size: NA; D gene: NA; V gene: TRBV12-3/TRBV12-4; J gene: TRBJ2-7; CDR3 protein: CASSLTLQDPYEQYF; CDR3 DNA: TGTGCCAGCAGCCTGACCCTACAGGACCCCTACGAGCAGTACTTC
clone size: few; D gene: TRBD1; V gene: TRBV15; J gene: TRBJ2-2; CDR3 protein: CATSREKRQGPPGTGELFF; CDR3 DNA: TGTGCCACCAGCAGAGAGAAGAGACAGGGTCCTCCTGGCACCGGGGAGCTGTTTTTT
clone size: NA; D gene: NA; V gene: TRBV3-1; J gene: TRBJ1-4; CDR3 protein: CASSSFRVDEKLFF; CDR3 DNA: TGTGCCAGCAGCTCCTTTCGGGTGGATGAAAAACTGTTTTTT
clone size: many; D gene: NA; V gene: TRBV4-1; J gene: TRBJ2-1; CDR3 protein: CASSQFQPNEQFF; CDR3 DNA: TGCGCCAGCAGCCAATTTCAGCCCAATGAGCAGTTCTTC
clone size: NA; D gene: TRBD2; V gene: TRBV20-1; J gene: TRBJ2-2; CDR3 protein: CSAGTSTGELFF; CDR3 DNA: TGCAGTGCCGGGACTAGCACCGGGGAGCTGTTTTTT
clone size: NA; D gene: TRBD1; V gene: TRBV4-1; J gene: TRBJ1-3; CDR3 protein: CASSPGWQGARSGNTIYF; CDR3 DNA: TGCGCCAGCAGCCCAGGGTGGCAGGGGGCCAGGTCTGGAAACACCATATATTTT
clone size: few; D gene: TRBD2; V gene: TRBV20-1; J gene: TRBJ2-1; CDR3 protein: CSARALAGVNYNEQFF; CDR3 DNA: TGCAGTGCTAGAGCCCTAGCGGGGGTTAACTACAATGAGCAGTTCTTC
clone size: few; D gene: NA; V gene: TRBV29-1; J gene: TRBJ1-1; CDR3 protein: CSVVNKARTEAFF; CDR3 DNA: TGCAGCGTTGTAAACAAGGCGAGGACTGAAGCTTTCTTT
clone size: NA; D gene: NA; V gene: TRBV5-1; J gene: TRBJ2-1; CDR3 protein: CASSLDSNEQFF; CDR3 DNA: TGCGCCAGCAGCTTGGACTCGAATGAGCAGTTCTTC
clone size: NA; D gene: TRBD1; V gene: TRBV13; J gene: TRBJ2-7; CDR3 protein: CASSFFFRDSSSYEQYF; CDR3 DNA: TGTGCCAGCAGCTTTTTTTTCCGGGACAGCTCCTCCTACGAGCAGTACTTC
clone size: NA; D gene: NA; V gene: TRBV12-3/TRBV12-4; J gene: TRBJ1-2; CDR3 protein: CASTSGFLLAYGYTF; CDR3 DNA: TGTGCCAGCACCTCAGGGTTCCTCCTCGCCTATGGCTACACCTTC
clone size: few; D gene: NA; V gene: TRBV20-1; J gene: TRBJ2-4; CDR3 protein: CSARDPGTTNIQYF; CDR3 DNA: TGCAGTGCTAGAGACCCGGGTACAACAAACATTCAGTACTTC
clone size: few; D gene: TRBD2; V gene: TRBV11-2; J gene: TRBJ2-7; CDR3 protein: CASSGGTSGNHRYSYEQYF; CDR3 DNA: TGTGCCAGCAGCGGTGGGACTAGCGGGAACCACCGATACTCCTACGAGCAGTACTTC
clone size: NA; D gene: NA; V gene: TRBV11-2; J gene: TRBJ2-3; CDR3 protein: CASSARGRLGADTQYF; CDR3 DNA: TGTGCCAGCAGCGCCCGAGGAAGACTAGGGGCAGATACGCAGTATTTT
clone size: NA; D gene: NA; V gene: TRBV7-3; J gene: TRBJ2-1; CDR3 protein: CASSLKGSGGFLEQFF; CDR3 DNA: TGTGCCAGCAGCTTAAAAGGCTCAGGAGGGTTCCTTGAGCAGTTCTTC
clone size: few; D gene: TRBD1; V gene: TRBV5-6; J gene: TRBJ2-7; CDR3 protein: CASIVQGKGGHEQYF; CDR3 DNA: TGTGCCAGCATTGTACAGGGGAAAGGGGGCCACGAGCAGTACTTC
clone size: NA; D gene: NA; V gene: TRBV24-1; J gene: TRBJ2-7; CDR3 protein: CATSDGGRNLYEQYF; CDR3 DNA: TGTGCCACCAGTGATGGGGGGCGAAATCTCTACGAGCAGTACTTC
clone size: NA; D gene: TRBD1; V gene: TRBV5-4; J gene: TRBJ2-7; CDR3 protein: CASSPGQGADEQYF; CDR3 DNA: TGTGCCAGCAGCCCGGGACAGGGGGCTGACGAGCAGTACTTC
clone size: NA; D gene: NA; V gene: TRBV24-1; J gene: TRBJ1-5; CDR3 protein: CATSDLGAGNQPQHF; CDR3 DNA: TGTGCCACCAGTGATTTGGGGGCAGGTAACCAGCCCCAGCATTTT
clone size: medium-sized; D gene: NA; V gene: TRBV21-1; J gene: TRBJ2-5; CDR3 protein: CASRRDRGETQYF; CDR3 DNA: TGTGCCAGCAGAAGAGACAGGGGGGAGACCCAGTACTTC